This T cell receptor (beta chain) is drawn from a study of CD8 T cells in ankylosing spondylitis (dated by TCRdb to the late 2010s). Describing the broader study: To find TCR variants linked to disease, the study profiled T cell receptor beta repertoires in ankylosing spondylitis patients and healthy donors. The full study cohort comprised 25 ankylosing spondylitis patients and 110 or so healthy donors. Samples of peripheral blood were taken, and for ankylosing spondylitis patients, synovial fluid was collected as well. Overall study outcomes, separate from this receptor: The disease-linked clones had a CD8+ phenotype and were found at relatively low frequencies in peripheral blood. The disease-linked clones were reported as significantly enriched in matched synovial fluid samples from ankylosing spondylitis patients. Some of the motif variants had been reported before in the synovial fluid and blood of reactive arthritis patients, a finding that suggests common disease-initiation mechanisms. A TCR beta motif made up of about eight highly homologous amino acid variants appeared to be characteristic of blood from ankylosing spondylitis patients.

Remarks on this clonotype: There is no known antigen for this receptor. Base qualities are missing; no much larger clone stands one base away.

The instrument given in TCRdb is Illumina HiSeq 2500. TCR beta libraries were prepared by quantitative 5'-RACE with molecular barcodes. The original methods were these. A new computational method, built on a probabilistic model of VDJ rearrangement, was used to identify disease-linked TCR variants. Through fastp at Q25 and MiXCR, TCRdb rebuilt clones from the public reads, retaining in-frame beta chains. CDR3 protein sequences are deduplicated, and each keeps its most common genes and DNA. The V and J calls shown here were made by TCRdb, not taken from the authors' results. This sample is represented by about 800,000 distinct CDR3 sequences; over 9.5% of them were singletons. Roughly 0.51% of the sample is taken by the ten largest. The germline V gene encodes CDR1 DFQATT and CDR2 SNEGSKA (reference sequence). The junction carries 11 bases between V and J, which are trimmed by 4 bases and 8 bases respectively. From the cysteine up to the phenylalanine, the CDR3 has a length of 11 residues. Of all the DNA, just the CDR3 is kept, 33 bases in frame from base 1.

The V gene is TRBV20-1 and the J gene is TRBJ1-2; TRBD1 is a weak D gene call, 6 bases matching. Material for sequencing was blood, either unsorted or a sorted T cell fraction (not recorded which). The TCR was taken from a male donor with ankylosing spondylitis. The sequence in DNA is TGCAGTGCTACAGGGGTTGGAGGCTACACCTTC. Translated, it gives CSATGVGGYTF.